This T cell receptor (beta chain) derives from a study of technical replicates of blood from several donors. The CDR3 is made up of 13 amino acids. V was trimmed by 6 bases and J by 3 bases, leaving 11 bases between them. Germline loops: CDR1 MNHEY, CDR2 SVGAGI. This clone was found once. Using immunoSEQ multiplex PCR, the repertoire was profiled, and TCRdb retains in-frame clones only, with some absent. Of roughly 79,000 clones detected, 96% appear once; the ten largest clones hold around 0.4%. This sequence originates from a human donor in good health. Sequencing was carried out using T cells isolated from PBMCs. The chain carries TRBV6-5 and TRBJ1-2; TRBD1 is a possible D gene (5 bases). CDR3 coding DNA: TGTGCCAGCAGGCCGACAGCCTACTATGGCTACACCTTC. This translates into CASRPTAYYGYTF.